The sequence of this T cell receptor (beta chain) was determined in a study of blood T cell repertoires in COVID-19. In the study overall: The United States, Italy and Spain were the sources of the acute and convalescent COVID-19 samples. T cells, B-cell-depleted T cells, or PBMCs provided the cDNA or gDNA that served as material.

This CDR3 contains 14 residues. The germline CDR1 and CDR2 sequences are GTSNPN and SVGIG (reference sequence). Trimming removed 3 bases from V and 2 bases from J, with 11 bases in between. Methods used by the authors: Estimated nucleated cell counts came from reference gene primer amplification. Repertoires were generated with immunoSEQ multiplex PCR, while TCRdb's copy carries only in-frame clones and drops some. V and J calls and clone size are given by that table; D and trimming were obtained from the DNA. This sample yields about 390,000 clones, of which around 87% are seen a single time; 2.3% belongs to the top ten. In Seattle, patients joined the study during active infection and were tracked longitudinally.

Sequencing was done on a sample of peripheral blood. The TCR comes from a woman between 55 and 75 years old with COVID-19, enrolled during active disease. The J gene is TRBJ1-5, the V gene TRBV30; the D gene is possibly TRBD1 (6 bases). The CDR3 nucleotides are TGTGCCTGGAGCCCAAACAGGGGCAATCAGCCCCAGCATTTT. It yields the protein CAWSPNRGNQPQHF.